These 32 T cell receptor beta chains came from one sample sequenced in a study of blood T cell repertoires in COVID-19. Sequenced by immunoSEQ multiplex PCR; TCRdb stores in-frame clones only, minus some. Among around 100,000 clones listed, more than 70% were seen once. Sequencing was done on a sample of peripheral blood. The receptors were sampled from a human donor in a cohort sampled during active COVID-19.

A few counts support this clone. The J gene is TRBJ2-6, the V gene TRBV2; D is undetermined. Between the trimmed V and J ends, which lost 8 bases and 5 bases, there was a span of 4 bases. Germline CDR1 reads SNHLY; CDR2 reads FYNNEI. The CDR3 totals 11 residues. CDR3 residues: CASGRANVLTF. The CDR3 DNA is TGTGCCAGCGGGCGGGCCAACGTCCTGACTTTC.

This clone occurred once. This CDR3 is CSARGGVGETQYF. The CDR3 DNA reads TGCAGCGCTCGCGGAGGGGTGGGAGAGACCCAGTACTTC. The rearrangement uses TRBV29-1 and TRBJ2-5; the D gene is possibly TRBD2 (6 bases). V lost 7 bases and J 4 bases, leaving 16 bases between the germline ends. The germline V gene has CDR1 SQVTM and CDR2 ANQGSEA. This CDR3 spans 13 amino acids.

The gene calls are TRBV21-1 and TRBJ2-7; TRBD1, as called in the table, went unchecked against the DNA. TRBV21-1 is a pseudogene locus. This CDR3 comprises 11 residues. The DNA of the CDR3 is TGTGCCAGCAGCAAAGAGGGGAACACTCAGGTC. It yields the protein CASSKEGNTQV.

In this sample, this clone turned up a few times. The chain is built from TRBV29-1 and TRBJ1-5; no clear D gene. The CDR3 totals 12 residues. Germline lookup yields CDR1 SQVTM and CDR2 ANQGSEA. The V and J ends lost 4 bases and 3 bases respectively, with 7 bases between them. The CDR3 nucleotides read TGCAGCGTTGCGGGTAACAATCAGCCCCAGCATTTT. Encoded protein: CSVAGNNQPQHF.

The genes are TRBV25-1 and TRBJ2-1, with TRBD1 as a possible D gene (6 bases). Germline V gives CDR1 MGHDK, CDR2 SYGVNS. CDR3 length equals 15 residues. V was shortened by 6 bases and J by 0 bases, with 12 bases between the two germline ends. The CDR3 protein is CASSRDTYSYNEQFF. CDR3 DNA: TGTGCCAGCAGCCGGGACACATACTCCTACAATGAGCAGTTCTTC.

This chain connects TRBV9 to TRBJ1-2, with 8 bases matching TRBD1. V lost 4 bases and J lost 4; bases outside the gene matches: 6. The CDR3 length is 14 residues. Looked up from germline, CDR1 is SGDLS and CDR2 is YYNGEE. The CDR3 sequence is CASSPQTGGYGYTF. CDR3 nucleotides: TGTGCCAGCAGCCCCCAAACAGGGGGCTATGGCTACACCTTC.

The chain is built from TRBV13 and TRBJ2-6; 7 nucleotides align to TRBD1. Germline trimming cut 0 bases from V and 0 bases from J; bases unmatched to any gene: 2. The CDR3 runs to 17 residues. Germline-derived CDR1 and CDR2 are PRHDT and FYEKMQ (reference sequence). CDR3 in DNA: TGTGCCAGCAGCTTAGGCCCAGGGGGCTCTGGGGCCAACGTCCTGACTTTC. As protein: CASSLGPGGSGANVLTF.

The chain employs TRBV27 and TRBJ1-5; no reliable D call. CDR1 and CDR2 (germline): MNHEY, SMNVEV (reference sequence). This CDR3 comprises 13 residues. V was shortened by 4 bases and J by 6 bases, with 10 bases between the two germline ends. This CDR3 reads CASSSDRGQPQHF. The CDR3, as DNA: TGTGCCAGCAGTTCTGACCGCGGTCAGCCCCAGCATTTT.

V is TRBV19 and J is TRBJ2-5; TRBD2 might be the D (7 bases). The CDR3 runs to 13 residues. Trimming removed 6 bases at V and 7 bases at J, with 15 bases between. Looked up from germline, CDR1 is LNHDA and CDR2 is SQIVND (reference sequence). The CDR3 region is CASSPSGGGTQYF. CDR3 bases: TGTGCCAGTAGCCCTAGCGGAGGGGGGACCCAGTACTTC. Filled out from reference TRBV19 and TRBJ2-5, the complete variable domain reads DGGITQSPKYLFRKEGQNVTLSCEQNLNHDAMYWYRQDPGQGLRLIYYSQIVNDFQKGDIAEGYSVSREKKESFPLTVTSAQKNPTAFYLCASSPSGGGTQYFGPGTRLLVL.

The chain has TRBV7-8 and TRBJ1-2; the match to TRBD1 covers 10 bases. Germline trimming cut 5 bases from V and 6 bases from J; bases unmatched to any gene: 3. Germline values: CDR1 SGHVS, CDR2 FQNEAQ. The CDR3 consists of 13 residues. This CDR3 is CASSLGQGDGYTF. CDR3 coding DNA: TGTGCCAGCAGCCTCGGACAGGGGGATGGCTACACCTTC. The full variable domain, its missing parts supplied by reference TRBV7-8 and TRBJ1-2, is GAGVSQSPRYKVAKRGQDVALRCDPISGHVSLFWYQQALGQGPEFLTYFQNEAQLDKSGLPSDRFFAERPEGSVSTLKIQRTQQEDSAVYLCASSLGQGDGYTFGSGTRLTVV.

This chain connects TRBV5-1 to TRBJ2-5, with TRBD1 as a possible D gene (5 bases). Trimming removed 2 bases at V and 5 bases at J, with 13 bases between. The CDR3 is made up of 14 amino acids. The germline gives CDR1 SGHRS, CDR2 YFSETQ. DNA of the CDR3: TGCGCCAGCAGCTTAGACAGACCCCGGGAGACCCAGTACTTC. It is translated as CASSLDRPRETQYF.

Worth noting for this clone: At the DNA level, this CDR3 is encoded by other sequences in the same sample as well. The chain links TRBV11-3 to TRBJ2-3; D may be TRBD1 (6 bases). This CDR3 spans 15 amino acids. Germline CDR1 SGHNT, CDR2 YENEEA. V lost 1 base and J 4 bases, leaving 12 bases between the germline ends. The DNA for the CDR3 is TGTGCCAGCAGCTTAGGCCAGGGGAGTCCAGATACGCAGTATTTT. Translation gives CASSLGQGSPDTQYF.

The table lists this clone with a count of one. CDR3 sequence reads: CASSHPGLTYEQYF. The DNA of the CDR3 is TGTGCCAGCAGCCATCCTGGGCTTACCTACGAGCAGTACTTC. This sequence joins TRBV14 and TRBJ2-7; D gene unclear. CDR1 is SGHDN, CDR2 FVKESK, per germline. The CDR3 length is 14 residues. Trimming took off 3 bases at V and 2 bases at J, with 11 bases between the two ends.

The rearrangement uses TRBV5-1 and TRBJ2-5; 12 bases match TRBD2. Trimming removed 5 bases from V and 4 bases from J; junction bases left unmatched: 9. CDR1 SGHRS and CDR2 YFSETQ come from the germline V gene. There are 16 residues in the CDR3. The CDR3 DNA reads TGCGCCAGCAGGGCGACTAGCGGGAGTGCCCGAGAGACCCAGTACTTC. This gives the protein CASRATSGSARETQYF.

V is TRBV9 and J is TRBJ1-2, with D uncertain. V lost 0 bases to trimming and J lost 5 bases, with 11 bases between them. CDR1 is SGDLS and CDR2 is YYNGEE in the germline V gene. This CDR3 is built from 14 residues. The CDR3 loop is CASSVGRASYGYTF. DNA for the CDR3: TGTGCCAGCAGCGTAGGGAGGGCGTCGTATGGCTACACCTTC.

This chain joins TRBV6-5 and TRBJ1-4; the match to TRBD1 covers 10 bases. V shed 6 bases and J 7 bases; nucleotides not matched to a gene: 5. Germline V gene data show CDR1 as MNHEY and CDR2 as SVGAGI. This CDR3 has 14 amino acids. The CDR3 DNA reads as TGTGCCAGCAGGGCGGGACAGGGGCGTGAAAAACTGTTTTTT. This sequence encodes CASRAGQGREKLFF.

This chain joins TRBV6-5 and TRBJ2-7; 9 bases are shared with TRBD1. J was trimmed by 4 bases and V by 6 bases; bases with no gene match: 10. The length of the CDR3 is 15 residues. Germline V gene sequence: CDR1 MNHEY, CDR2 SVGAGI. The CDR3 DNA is TGTGCCAGCAGCAGAAGCCGGGACAGGGTTTACGAGCAGTACTTC. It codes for CASSRSRDRVYEQYF.

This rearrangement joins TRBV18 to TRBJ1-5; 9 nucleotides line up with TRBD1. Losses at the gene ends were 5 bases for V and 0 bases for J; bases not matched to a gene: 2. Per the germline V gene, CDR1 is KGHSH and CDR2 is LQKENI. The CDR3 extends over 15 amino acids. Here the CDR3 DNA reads TGTGCCAGCTCAGAACAGGGGGCTAGCAATCAGCCCCAGCATTTT. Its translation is CASSEQGASNQPQHF.

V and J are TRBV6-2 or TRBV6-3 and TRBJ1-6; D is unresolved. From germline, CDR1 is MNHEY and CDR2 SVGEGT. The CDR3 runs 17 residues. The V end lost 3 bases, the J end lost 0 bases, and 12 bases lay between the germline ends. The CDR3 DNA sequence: TGTGCCAGCAGTTATAAAGCGACGAACTCCTATAATTCACCCCTCCACTTT. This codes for CASSYKATNSYNSPLHF.

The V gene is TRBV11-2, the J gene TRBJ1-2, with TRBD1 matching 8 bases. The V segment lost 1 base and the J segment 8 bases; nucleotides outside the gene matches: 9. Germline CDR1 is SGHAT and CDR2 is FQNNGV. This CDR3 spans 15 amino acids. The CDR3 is CASSLGTGYSGGYTF. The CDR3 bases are TGTGCCAGCAGCTTAGGGACAGGGTACTCGGGGGGCTACACCTTC.

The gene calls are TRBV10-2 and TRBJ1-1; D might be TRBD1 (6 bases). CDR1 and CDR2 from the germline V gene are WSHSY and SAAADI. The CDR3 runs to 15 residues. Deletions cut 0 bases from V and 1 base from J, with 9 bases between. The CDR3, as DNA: TGCGCCAGCAGTGAGTCAGACAGGAAGAACACTGAAGCTTTCTTT. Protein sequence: CASSESDRKNTEAFF.

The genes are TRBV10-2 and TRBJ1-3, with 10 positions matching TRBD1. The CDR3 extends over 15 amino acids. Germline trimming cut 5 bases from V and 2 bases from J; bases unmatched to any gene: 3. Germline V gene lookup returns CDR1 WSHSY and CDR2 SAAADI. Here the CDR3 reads CASSTGTGAGNTIYF. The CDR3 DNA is TGCGCCAGCAGTACCGGGACAGGGGCTGGAAACACCATATATTTT.

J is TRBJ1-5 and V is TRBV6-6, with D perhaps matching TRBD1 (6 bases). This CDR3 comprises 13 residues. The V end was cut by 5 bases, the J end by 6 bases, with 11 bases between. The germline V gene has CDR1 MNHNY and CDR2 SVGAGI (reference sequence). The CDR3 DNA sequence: TGTGCCAGCAGTGACAGGAACGGTCAGCCCCAGCATTTT. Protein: CASSDRNGQPQHF.

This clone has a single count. CDR3 amino acids: CATSIPGGGQETQYF. The CDR3 nucleotides are TGTGCCACCAGCATCCCGGGCGGGGGACAAGAGACCCAGTACTTC. The rearrangement uses TRBV15 and TRBJ2-5; TRBD2 agrees at 7 bases. This CDR3 comprises 15 residues. The germline V gene encodes CDR1 LNHNV and CDR2 YYDKDF (reference sequence). The V and J ends lost 4 bases and 2 bases, in that order; junction bases with no gene match: 7.

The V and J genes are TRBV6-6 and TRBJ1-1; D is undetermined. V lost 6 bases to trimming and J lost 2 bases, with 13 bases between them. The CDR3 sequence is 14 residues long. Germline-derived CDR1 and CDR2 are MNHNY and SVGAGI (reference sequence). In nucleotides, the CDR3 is TGTGCCAGCAGCTACCCCGAAACAAACACTGAAGCTTTCTTT. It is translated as CASSYPETNTEAFF.

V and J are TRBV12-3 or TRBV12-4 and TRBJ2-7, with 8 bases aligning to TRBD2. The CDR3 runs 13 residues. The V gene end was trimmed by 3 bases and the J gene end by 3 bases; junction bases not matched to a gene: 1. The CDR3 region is CASSFSGGYEQYF. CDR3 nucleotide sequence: TGTGCCAGCAGTTTCAGCGGGGGCTACGAGCAGTACTTC.

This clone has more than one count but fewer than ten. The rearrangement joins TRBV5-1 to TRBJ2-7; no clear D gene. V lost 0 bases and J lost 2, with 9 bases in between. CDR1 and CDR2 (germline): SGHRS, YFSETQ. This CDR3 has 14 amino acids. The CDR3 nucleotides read TGCGCCAGCAGCTTGGCGAATGGGCCCTACGAGCAGTACTTC. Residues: CASSLANGPYEQYF.

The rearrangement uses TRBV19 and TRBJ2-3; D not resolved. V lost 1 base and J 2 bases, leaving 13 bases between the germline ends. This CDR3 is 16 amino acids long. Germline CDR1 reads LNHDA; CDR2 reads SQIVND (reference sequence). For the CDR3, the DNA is TGTGCCAGTAGTATAGGCGGAGTAGTTCTCACAGATACGCAGTATTTT. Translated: CASSIGGVVLTDTQYF. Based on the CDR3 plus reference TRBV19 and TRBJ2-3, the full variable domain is DGGITQSPKYLFRKEGQNVTLSCEQNLNHDAMYWYRQDPGQGLRLIYYSQIVNDFQKGDIAEGYSVSREKKESFPLTVTSAQKNPTAFYLCASSIGGVVLTDTQYFGPGTRLTVL.

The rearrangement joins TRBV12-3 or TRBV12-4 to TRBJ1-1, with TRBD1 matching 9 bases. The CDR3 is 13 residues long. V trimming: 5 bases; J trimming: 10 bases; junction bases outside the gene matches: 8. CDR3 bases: TGTGCCAGCAGTCCGGGACAGGGTTTCGGAGCTTTCTTT. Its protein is CASSPGQGFGAFF.

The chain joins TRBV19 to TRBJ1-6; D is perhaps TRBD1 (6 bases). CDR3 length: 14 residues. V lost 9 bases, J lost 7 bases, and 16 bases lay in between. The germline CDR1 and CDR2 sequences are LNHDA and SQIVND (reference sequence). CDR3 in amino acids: CASNEHRDNSPLHF. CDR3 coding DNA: TGTGCCAGCAATGAACACAGGGACAATTCACCCCTCCACTTT. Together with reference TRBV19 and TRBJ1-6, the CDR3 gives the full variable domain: DGGITQSPKYLFRKEGQNVTLSCEQNLNHDAMYWYRQDPGQGLRLIYYSQIVNDFQKGDIAEGYSVSREKKESFPLTVTSAQKNPTAFYLCASNEHRDNSPLHFGNGTRLTVT.

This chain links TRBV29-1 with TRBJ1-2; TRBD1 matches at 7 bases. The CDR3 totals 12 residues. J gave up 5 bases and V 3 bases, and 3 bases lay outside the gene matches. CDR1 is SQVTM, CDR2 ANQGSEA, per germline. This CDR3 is CSVDSGGYGYTF. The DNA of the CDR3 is TGCAGCGTTGATTCAGGGGGTTATGGCTACACCTTC.

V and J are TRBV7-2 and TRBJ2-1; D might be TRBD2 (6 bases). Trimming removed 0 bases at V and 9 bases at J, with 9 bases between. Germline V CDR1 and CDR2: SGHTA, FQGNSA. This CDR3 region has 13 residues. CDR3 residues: CASSLAPGVEQFF. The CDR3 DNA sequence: TGTGCCAGCAGCTTAGCGCCGGGGGTTGAGCAGTTCTTC. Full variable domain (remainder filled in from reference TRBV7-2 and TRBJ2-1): GAGVSQSPSNKVTEKGKDVELRCDPISGHTALYWYRQSLGQGLEFLIYFQGNSAPDKSGLPSDRFSAERTGGSVSTLTIQRTQQEDSAVYLCASSLAPGVEQFFGPGTRLTVL.